This TCR beta chain was retrieved from a study of T-cell memory formation after mild COVID-19. Whole-study results and caveats: The appearance of some responding clones in pre-infection memory suggested that cross-reactive memory joined. Clones shrinking from day 15 to 85 showed even CD4/CD8 mixes; later expanders tilted CD4+. Those CD4+ clones that contracted were mainly in CM and EM (CD8+ ones in EMRA).

TCRdb re-called the 5' RACE reads through MiXCR, storing one row per CDR3 protein. The profile shows approximately 430,000 distinct CDR3 sequences, under 25% of them singletons. The CDR3 is 16 amino acids. The germline V gene encodes CDR1 MNHEY and CDR2 SVGAGI. V was pared by 7 bases and J by 4 bases, with 12 bases of the junction left unmatched. This clonotype was detected only a few times. Antigen: not known. The rearrangement links TRBV6-5 to TRBJ2-1; 8 positions match TRBD2. The sequenced material came from PBMCs or a T cell subset sorted from them (not recorded which). This TCR was recovered from an adult woman who had mild COVID-19 (a few samples of this study predate the infection). Cell type and time point are not known. CDR3: CASTTSGGTLYNEQFF. As DNA, the CDR3 is TGTGCCAGCACTACTAGCGGAGGGACTTTATACAATGAGCAGTTCTTC.